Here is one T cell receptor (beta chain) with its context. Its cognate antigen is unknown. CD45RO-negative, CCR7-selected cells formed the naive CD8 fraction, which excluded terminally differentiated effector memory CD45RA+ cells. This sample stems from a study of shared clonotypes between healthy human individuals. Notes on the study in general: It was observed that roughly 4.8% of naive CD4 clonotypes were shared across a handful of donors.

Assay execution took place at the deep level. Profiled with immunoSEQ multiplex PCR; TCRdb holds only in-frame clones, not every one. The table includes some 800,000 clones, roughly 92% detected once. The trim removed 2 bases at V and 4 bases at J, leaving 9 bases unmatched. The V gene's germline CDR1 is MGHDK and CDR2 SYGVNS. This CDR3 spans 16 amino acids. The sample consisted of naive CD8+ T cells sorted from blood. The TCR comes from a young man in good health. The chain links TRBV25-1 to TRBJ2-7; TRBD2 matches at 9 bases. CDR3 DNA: TGTGCCAGCAGTGAACGGACTAGCGAGACTCATTACGAGCAGTACTTC. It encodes CASSERTSETHYEQYF.